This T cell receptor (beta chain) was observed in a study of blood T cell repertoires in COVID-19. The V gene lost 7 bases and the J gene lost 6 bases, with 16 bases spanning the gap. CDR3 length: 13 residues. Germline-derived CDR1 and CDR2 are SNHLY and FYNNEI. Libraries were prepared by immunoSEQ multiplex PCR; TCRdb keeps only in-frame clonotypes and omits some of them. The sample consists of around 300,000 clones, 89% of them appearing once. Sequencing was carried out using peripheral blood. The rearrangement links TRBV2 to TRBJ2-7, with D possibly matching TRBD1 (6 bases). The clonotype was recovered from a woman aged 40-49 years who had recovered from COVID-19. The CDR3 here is CASIQGNVVEQYF. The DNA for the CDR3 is TGTGCCAGCATCCAGGGGAATGTGGTCGAGCAGTACTTC.